This entry lists 30 T cell receptor beta chains sequenced from one sample in a study of CD8+CD57+ T cells in acquired aplastic anemia. Researchers used genomic DNA as the template to profile TCR beta VDJ and CDR3. TCRdb reprocessed the reads via MiXCR and lists one record per CDR3 protein. The table has 400,000 to 450,000 distinct CDR3 sequences, about two thirds seen once. The sequencing sample was made of sorted CD4+, CD8+, or CD8+CD57+ T cells (not recorded which) from PBMCs. The receptors come from a human donor in good health, serving as a control.

The genes are TRBV6-1 and TRBJ1-2; perhaps TRBD1 as D (5 bases). The germline gives CDR1 MNHNS, CDR2 SASEGT. V shed 4 bases and J shed 4 bases, with 16 bases lying between them. CDR3 length: 15 amino acids. The CDR3 spells CASSVGTAMSYGYTF. CDR3 bases: TGTGCCAGCAGTGTAGGGACCGCTATGTCCTATGGCTACACCTTC.

As to this clonotype: A read error may produce the germline difference seen at one junction end. The rearrangement uses TRBV6-1 and TRBJ1-2; 10 bases are a match to TRBD1. CDR1 is MNHNS, CDR2 SASEGT, per germline. There are 13 residues in the CDR3. CDR3 sequence reads: CASRSTGGYGYAF. The CDR3 nucleotides are TGTGCCAGCAGATCGACAGGGGGCTATGGCTACGCCTTC.

This clonotype has only a few counts. The CDR3 coding sequence is TGCGCCAGCAGCTTGGATTGGGCAGGGTCAGATACGCAGTATTTT. Encoded protein: CASSLDWAGSDTQYF. The J gene is TRBJ2-3, the V gene TRBV5-1, with D possibly TRBD1 on 5 matching bases. CDR3 length: 15 residues. Trimming stripped 0 bases from V and 4 bases from J, with 12 bases between. CDR1 and CDR2 (germline): SGHRS, YFSETQ.

This chain connects TRBV24-1 to TRBJ2-1; the D gene is possibly TRBD1 (6 bases). Germline V CDR1 and CDR2: KGHDR, SFDVKD. The V gene lost 3 bases and the J gene lost 8 bases, with 13 bases spanning the gap. The CDR3 is 14 amino acids. CDR3: CATSDQRTADEQFF. The DNA for the CDR3 is TGTGCCACCAGTGATCAAAGGACAGCGGATGAGCAGTTCTTC.

Comments on this clonotype: One junction end disagrees with the germline gene, perhaps due to a read error. The chain is built from TRBV20-1 and TRBJ2-7, with D unresolved. Germline-derived CDR1 and CDR2 are DFQATT and SNEGSKA (reference sequence). CDR3 length equals 13 residues. The CDR3 nucleotides are TGCAGTGCTACGTCGAGGAGCTCCGACGAGCAGTACTTC. Translation: CSATSRSSDEQYF.

About this clonotype: It is likely a read error, because the conserved phenylalanine at the end of the CDR3 is missing. It is unclear where the CDR3 begins or ends on the DNA, so no DNA is shown, and the CDR3 is as TCRdb lists it. The V call is TRBV7-3, the J call TRBJ1-2. The CDR3 contains 13 residues when both ends are counted. CDR1 is SGHTA, CDR2 FQGTGA, per germline. Here the CDR3 reads CASSVRKRGGNTD.

The chain is built from TRBV14 and TRBJ1-1; tentative D call: TRBD1 (6 bases). The length of the CDR3 is 15 residues. With 6 bases removed from V and 4 bases from J, the gap between germline ends came to 18 bases. The germline V gene has CDR1 SGHDN and CDR2 FVKESK. This chain's CDR3 is CASSRLAGAGTEAFF. The CDR3 coding sequence is TGTGCCAGCAGTCGACTAGCGGGGGCGGGCACTGAAGCTTTCTTT. Using reference TRBV14 and TRBJ1-1 for the parts outside the CDR3, the full variable domain is EAGVTQFPSHSVIEKGQTVTLRCDPISGHDNLYWYRRVMGKEIKFLLHFVKESKQDESGMPNNRFLAERTGGTYSTLKVQPAELEDSGVYFCASSRLAGAGTEAFFGQGTRLTVV.

This clonotype was observed a handful of times. The genes are TRBV20-1 and TRBJ2-3, with D possibly matching TRBD2 (6 bases). The CDR3 is 15 amino acids. V dropped 0 bases and J dropped 2 bases, with 12 bases sitting between them. Germline CDR1 and CDR2: DFQATT and SNEGSKA (reference sequence). CDR3 bases: TGCAGTGCTAGAGATCTTCGGGAGTACACAGATACGCAGTATTTT. As protein: CSARDLREYTDTQYF.

This clonotype has a count of ten or more. This chain joins TRBV19 and TRBJ1-4; 7 bases fit TRBD1. V shed 3 bases and J 5 bases; nucleotides not matched to a gene: 3. Per germline, CDR1 LNHDA and CDR2 SQIVND (reference sequence). The CDR3 spans 14 residues. For the CDR3, the DNA is TGTGCCAGTAGTATCAGGGGGGAAAATGAAAAACTGTTTTTT. Translation: CASSIRGENEKLFF.

The rearrangement uses TRBV7-9 and TRBJ1-2; D is possibly TRBD1 (5 bases). Trimming shortened V by 6 bases and J by 8 bases, and 22 bases separated the two germline ends. CDR3 length equals 15 residues. Germline loops: CDR1 SEHNR, CDR2 FQNEAQ (reference sequence). DNA of the CDR3: TGTGCCAGCAGTTTGACGGGGGACTCTTCCGCCGGCTACACCTTC. Its translation is CASSLTGDSSAGYTF.

The chain employs TRBV7-8 and TRBJ2-3; D is unresolved. CDR1 is SGHVS, CDR2 FQNEAQ, per germline. V lost 4 bases and J 15 bases, leaving 23 bases between the germline ends. CDR3 size: 14 residues. The CDR3 region has the DNA TGTGCCAGCAGCTCCCTCCAGCAGGCAGATAGAGACTATTTT. Encoded protein: CASSSLQQADRDYF. Full variable domain (rest looked up from reference TRBV7-8 and TRBJ2-3): GAGVSQSPRYKVAKRGQDVALRCDPISGHVSLFWYQQALGQGPEFLTYFQNEAQLDKSGLPSDRFFAERPEGSVSTLKIQRTQQEDSAVYLCASSSLQQADRDYFGPGTRLTVL.

The chain links TRBV15 to TRBJ1-2; 8 nucleotides line up with TRBD1. The trim removed 5 bases at V and 7 bases at J, leaving 9 bases unmatched. The CDR3 is 14 residues long. Germline V gene data show CDR1 as LNHNV and CDR2 as YYDKDF (reference sequence). The CDR3, as DNA: TGTGCCACCAGCGTAGACAGGGGTAATTCTGGCTACACCTTC. This sequence encodes CATSVDRGNSGYTF.

This clonotype was counted at least ten times. The junction differs from germline at one of its ends, possibly a read error. V gene TRBV7-3 combines with J gene TRBJ2-5; 11 positions match TRBD2. This CDR3 spans 18 amino acids. Germline CDR1 is SGHTA and CDR2 is FQGTGA. CDR3 region: CASSLTGLAVVPQETQYF. In DNA form, the CDR3 reads TGTGCCAGCAGCCTAACGGGACTAGCGGTCGTACCCCAAGAGACCCAGTACTTC.

This clonotype was found once. J is TRBJ2-7 and V is TRBV15; D unresolved. Germline V CDR1 and CDR2: LNHNV, YYDKDF (reference sequence). The length of the CDR3 is 15 residues. The V end was cut by 3 bases, the J end by 0 bases, with 12 bases between. CDR3 bases: TGTGCCACCAGCAGTGGATTGGAAAGCTCCTACGAGCAGTACTTC. This translates into CATSSGLESSYEQYF.

This clonotype was counted once. V is TRBV5-4 and J is TRBJ1-6; D not resolved. V was clipped by 3 bases and J by 11 bases, with 9 bases between them. CDR3 length: 12 amino acids. Germline V gene sequence: CDR1 SGHNT, CDR2 YYREEE (reference sequence). DNA of the CDR3: TGTGCCAGCAGCTCGGTCGCGACACCCCTCCACTTT. This sequence encodes CASSSVATPLHF. Full variable domain (outside the CDR3, taken from reference TRBV5-4 and TRBJ1-6): ETGVTQSPTHLIKTRGQQVTLRCSSQSGHNTVSWYQQALGQGPQFIFQYYREEENGRGNFPPRFSGLQFPNYSSELNVNALELDDSALYLCASSSVATPLHFGNGTRLTVT.

This rearrangement joins TRBV7-8 to TRBJ1-2; D not certain. The ends were cut back, 5 bases at V and 3 bases at J, with 10 bases in the middle. Looked up from germline, CDR1 is SGHVS and CDR2 is FQNEAQ. This CDR3 spans 13 amino acids. CDR3 amino acids: CASSQSGDYGYTF. In DNA, the CDR3 is TGTGCCAGCAGCCAAAGCGGGGACTATGGCTACACCTTC.

The chain has TRBV20-1 and TRBJ1-1; no reliable D call. The CDR3 totals 10 residues. V was trimmed by 5 bases and J by 7 bases, leaving 8 bases between them. Per the germline V gene, CDR1 is DFQATT and CDR2 is SNEGSKA (reference sequence). CDR3 protein: CSAHHREAFF. As DNA, the CDR3 is TGCAGTGCTCACCACCGTGAAGCTTTCTTT.

V and J are TRBV7-6 and TRBJ2-3; 8 nucleotides align to TRBD1. V was clipped by 5 bases and J by 10 bases; unmatched bases: 14. The CDR3 length is 15 residues. Germline V gives CDR1 SGHVS, CDR2 FNYEAQ. For the CDR3, the DNA is TGTGCCAGCAGCGTTGCAGGGGGCAATGAGGCCTCGCAGTATTTT. This translates into CASSVAGGNEASQYF.

The rearrangement joins TRBV20-1 to TRBJ2-1; 7 bases map to TRBD1. V lost 5 bases, J lost 3 bases, and 13 bases stayed unmatched. This CDR3 region has 16 residues. The germline CDR1 and CDR2 sequences are DFQATT and SNEGSKA (reference sequence). CDR3: CSAQQGEGYGYNEQFF. CDR3 DNA sequence: TGCAGTGCTCAGCAGGGGGAAGGCTATGGCTACAATGAGCAGTTCTTC.

This clonotype was detected ten times or more. The CDR3 DNA reads as TGTGCCAGCAGCTCGGACGGGGAGACCCAGTACTTC. Translated, it gives CASSSDGETQYF. V gene TRBV6-6 combines with J gene TRBJ2-5; D uncertain. V dropped 6 bases and J dropped 5 bases, with 10 bases sitting between them. The CDR3 is made up of 12 amino acids. Germline assignment: CDR1 MNHNY and CDR2 SVGAGI (reference sequence).

The chain uses TRBV20-1 and TRBJ1-2, with TRBD1 as a possible D gene (6 bases). Germline CDR1 DFQATT, CDR2 SNEGSKA (reference sequence). The V end was cut by 1 base, the J end by 4 bases, with 10 bases between. The CDR3 is 13 residues long. Here the CDR3 DNA reads TGCAGTGCTAGAGTGTCGGGGGCCTATGGCTACACCTTC. Encoded protein: CSARVSGAYGYTF.

The V and J genes are TRBV19 and TRBJ1-6; D possibly corresponds to TRBD1 (6 bases). The V and J ends lost 6 bases and 10 bases respectively, with 25 bases between them. The CDR3 runs to 17 residues. The germline V gene has CDR1 LNHDA and CDR2 SQIVND (reference sequence). CDR3 loop: CASSPGSTGPLDSPLHF. CDR3 nucleotides: TGTGCCAGTAGCCCTGGGTCGACAGGACCATTAGACTCACCCCTCCACTTT.

A note on this clonotype: This CDR3 fails to terminate in the conserved phenylalanine or tryptophan, so it likely reflects a read error. The DNA is left out, because the CDR3 cannot be placed on it with certainty; the CDR3 is given as TCRdb lists it. This rearrangement joins TRBV7-2 to TRBJ1-2; the table gives TRBD1 as D, unverified against the DNA. The CDR3 spans 13 amino acids, including both terminal residues. The germline CDR1 and CDR2 sequences are SGHTA and FQGNSA. CDR3: CATSRHRVYGYPY.

As to this clonotype: A junction boundary mismatches the germline segment, possibly from a read error. The chain recombines TRBV7-3 with TRBJ2-7; maybe TRBD1 (6 bases). The CDR3 totals 14 residues. Per the germline V gene, CDR1 is SGHTA and CDR2 is FQGTGA. CDR3 protein: CASSPQGLASEEYF. In DNA form, the CDR3 reads TGTGCCAGCAGCCCGCAGGGGCTAGCCTCCGAGGAGTACTTC.

The rearrangement links TRBV12-3 or TRBV12-4 to TRBJ2-5; D is perhaps TRBD2 (5 bases). V lost 1 base to trimming and J lost 3 bases, with 9 bases between them. The CDR3 spans 14 residues. The CDR3 DNA follows: TGTGCCAGCAGTTTAGTCTCCGGGGAAGAGACCCAGTACTTC. Amino acids: CASSLVSGEETQYF.

This clonotype was counted a few times. The chain links TRBV7-3 to TRBJ1-3; no definite D call. The CDR3 extends over 13 amino acids. Trimming shortened V by 2 bases and J by 4 bases, and 6 bases separated the two germline ends. Germline V gene data show CDR1 as SGHTA and CDR2 as FQGTGA. CDR3 nucleotides: TGTGCCAGCAGCTTAGAAACGGGAAACACCATATATTTT. It translates to CASSLETGNTIYF.

The table lists this clonotype with a count of one. V is TRBV5-8 and J is TRBJ2-7, with D possibly TRBD2 on 6 matching bases. Trimming shortened V by 5 bases and J by 2 bases, and 11 bases separated the two germline ends. Germline CDR1 is SGHTS and CDR2 is YDEGEE. The CDR3 totals 13 residues. The CDR3 is CASSRGVAYEQYF. DNA of the CDR3: TGTGCCAGCAGTCGCGGGGTAGCCTACGAGCAGTACTTC. Combining the CDR3 with reference TRBV5-8 and TRBJ2-7 gives the whole variable domain EAGVTQSPTHLIKTRGQQATLRCSPISGHTSVYWYQQALGLGLQFLLWYDEGEERNRGNFPPRFSGRQFPNYSSELNVNALELEDSALYLCASSRGVAYEQYFGPGTRLTVT.

This clonotype showed up many times. The chain recombines TRBV5-1 with TRBJ1-1; 9 bases map to TRBD1. V dropped 4 bases and J dropped 6; count of bases not matched to a gene: 10. Germline V gene lookup returns CDR1 SGHRS and CDR2 YFSETQ. This CDR3 spans 15 amino acids. Here the CDR3 reads CASSLSGQGHAEAFF. CDR3 nucleotides: TGCGCCAGCAGCCTAAGCGGACAGGGGCATGCTGAAGCTTTCTTT. Together with reference TRBV5-1 and TRBJ1-1, the CDR3 gives the full variable domain: KAGVTQTPRYLIKTRGQQVTLSCSPISGHRSVSWYQQTPGQGLQFLFEYFSETQRNKGNFPGRFSGRQFSNSRSEMNVSTLELGDSALYLCASSLSGQGHAEAFFGQGTRLTVV.

This chain connects TRBV7-2 to TRBJ2-7; TRBD1 agrees at 11 bases. There are 14 residues in the CDR3. V shed 0 bases, J shed 13 bases, and the junction held 8 bases outside the gene matches. From germline, CDR1 is SGHTA and CDR2 FQGNSA. The CDR3 sequence: CASSLAGQGAVGYF. CDR3 in DNA: TGTGCCAGCAGCTTAGCAGGACAGGGGGCAGTTGGCTACTTC. The whole variable domain, remainder taken from reference TRBV7-2 and TRBJ2-7, is GAGVSQSPSNKVTEKGKDVELRCDPISGHTALYWYRQSLGQGLEFLIYFQGNSAPDKSGLPSDRFSAERTGGSVSTLTIQRTQQEDSAVYLCASSLAGQGAVGYFGPGTRLTVT.

In this sample, this clonotype turned up once. The rearrangement joins TRBV5-1 to TRBJ2-3; maybe TRBD1 (5 bases). CDR3 length: 17 amino acids. Germline V lookup: CDR1 SGHRS, CDR2 YFSETQ. Trimming pared 3 bases from V and 0 bases from J, leaving 17 bases between. For the CDR3, the DNA is TGCGCCAGCAGCTCAGTTACTCAGGGTCCTAGCACAGATACGCAGTATTTT. Protein product: CASSSVTQGPSTDTQYF.